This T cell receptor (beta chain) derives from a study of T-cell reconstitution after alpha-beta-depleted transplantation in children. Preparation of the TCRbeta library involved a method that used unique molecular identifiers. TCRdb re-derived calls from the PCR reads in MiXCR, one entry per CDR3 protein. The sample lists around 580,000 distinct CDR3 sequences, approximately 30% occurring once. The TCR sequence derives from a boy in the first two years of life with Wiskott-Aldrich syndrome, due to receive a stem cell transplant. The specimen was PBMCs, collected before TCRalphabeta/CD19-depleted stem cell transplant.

The CDR3 spells CASSLADGSNYYEQYF. CDR3 nucleotides: TGTGCCAGCAGCTTAGCCGACGGATCCAATTACTACGAGCAGTACTTC. The V gene is TRBV7-6, the J gene TRBJ2-7; no clear D. Germline-derived CDR1 and CDR2 are SGHVS and FNYEAQ. V lost 0 bases and J 3 bases, leaving 15 bases between the germline ends. The CDR3 spans 16 residues.